Following are 14 T cell receptor beta chains from one sample sequenced in a study of T cells in localized non-small cell lung cancer. Clones were read by immunoSEQ multiplex PCR, and TCRdb kept only the in-frame ones, dropping some. The table includes about 48,000 clones, approximately 80% detected once. Sequences were derived from peripheral blood, sampled before any cancer treatment. These receptors were taken from a man aged 35 to 69 with stage I squamous cell lung carcinoma.

This clone was counted a single time. The chain links TRBV6-1 to TRBJ2-2; 7 bases map to TRBD1. In germline, CDR1 is MNHNS, CDR2 SASEGT. The length of the CDR3 is 15 residues. J lost 4 bases, V lost 4 bases, and 6 bases had no gene match. CDR3 sequence reads: CASSVEGQSTGELFF. For the CDR3, the DNA is TGTGCCAGCAGTGTAGAGGGACAGAGCACCGGGGAGCTGTTTTTT.

The chain combines TRBV28 with TRBJ2-3, with D tentatively TRBD1 (6 bases). Germline CDR1 reads MDHEN; CDR2 reads SYDVKM. Trimming removed 6 bases at V and 6 bases at J, with 13 bases between. The CDR3 spans 13 residues. The CDR3 DNA reads TGTGCCAGCAGCCGTGGACAGCCGGATACGCAGTATTTT. Residues: CASSRGQPDTQYF.

This clone was observed a single time. The chain combines TRBV7-3 with TRBJ2-1, with no clear D. The CDR3 consists of 15 residues. The V gene's germline CDR1 is SGHTA and CDR2 FQGTGA. Trimming stripped 3 bases from V and 4 bases from J, with 13 bases between. CDR3 region: CASSLSGAHYNEQFF. For the CDR3, the DNA is TGTGCCAGCAGCTTGTCCGGAGCCCATTACAATGAGCAGTTCTTC. Supplemented by reference TRBV7-3 and TRBJ2-1, the full variable domain reads GAGVSQTPSNKVTEKGKYVELRCDPISGHTALYWYRQSLGQGPEFLIYFQGTGAADDSGLPNDRFFAVRPEGSVSTLKIQRTERGDSAVYLCASSLSGAHYNEQFFGPGTRLTVL.

The chain employs TRBV9 and TRBJ2-3; possibly TRBD1 for D (6 bases). V shed 0 bases and J shed 3 bases, with 11 bases lying between them. Germline values: CDR1 SGDLS, CDR2 YYNGEE. The CDR3 sequence is 15 residues long. CDR3 loop: CASSVVVQGTDTQYF. The CDR3 nucleotides are TGTGCCAGCAGCGTAGTTGTACAGGGAACAGATACGCAGTATTTT.

The chain recombines TRBV28 with TRBJ1-1, with D perhaps matching TRBD1 (6 bases). CDR1 is MDHEN and CDR2 is SYDVKM in the germline V gene. Trimming removed 8 bases at V and 0 bases at J, with 13 bases between. The CDR3 loop spans 14 amino acids. CDR3 amino acids: CASFQGHMNTEAFF. The DNA of the CDR3 is TGTGCCAGCTTTCAGGGACACATGAACACTGAAGCTTTCTTT.

The rearrangement uses TRBV7-9 and TRBJ2-1, with TRBD1 matching over 8 bases. The CDR3 extends over 15 amino acids. Trimming at V came to 5 bases and at J to 5 bases, leaving 8 bases not matched to a gene. The germline CDR1 and CDR2 sequences are SEHNR and FQNEAQ (reference sequence). Here the CDR3 reads CASSTRTGLDNEQFF. Written as DNA, the CDR3 is TGTGCCAGCAGCACTCGGACAGGGTTGGACAATGAGCAGTTCTTC.

This clone was detected only a few times. The chain carries TRBV5-6 and TRBJ1-2; D is unresolved. Germline CDR1 and CDR2: SGHDT and YYEEEE. Trimming left V 0 bases short and J 6 bases short, with 6 bases between. The CDR3 totals 12 residues. Here the CDR3 reads CASSLVGNGYTF. The CDR3 DNA reads TGTGCCAGCAGCTTGGTAGGGAATGGCTACACCTTC.

The rearrangement links TRBV5-6 to TRBJ1-2; D possibly corresponds to TRBD1 (5 bases). The germline gives CDR1 SGHDT, CDR2 YYEEEE. The V end was cut by 7 bases, the J end by 2 bases, with 30 bases between. The CDR3 has 19 residues. CDR3 nucleotides: TGTGCCAGCCATCCTGGGGCCCTAGACGGGGACCTTTGGAACTATGGCTACACCTTC. Its protein is CASHPGALDGDLWNYGYTF.

This clone was observed once. The V gene is TRBV27, the J gene TRBJ2-7; a possible D gene is TRBD1 (7 bases). The CDR3 loop spans 13 amino acids. Trimming cost V 1 base and J 6 bases, with 10 bases left between them. CDR1 is MNHEY, CDR2 SMNVEV, per germline (reference sequence). Here the CDR3 reads CASSLFQGGEQYF. CDR3 sequence (DNA): TGTGCCAGCAGTTTATTCCAGGGGGGCGAGCAGTACTTC.

The genes are TRBV11-2 and TRBJ2-5; D unresolved. Germline lookup yields CDR1 SGHAT and CDR2 FQNNGV. Trimming pared 4 bases from V and 2 bases from J, leaving 11 bases between. CDR3 size: 14 residues. CDR3 sequence: CASSSLAAQETQYF. The CDR3 nucleotides read TGTGCCAGCAGCTCCTTAGCCGCACAAGAGACCCAGTACTTC.

This clone showed up just once. The chain couples TRBV9 to TRBJ1-3; no clear D gene. The CDR3 spans 14 residues. Germline CDR1 SGDLS, CDR2 YYNGEE. The germline V and J ends were trimmed by 3 bases and 4 bases, with 11 bases remaining between them. The chain's CDR3 is CASSANSGGNTIYF. Here the CDR3 DNA reads TGTGCCAGCAGCGCCAACTCGGGAGGAAACACCATATATTTT.

V usage is TRBV11-2 and J usage is TRBJ1-2; D may be TRBD1 (5 bases). Trimming left V 5 bases short and J 0 bases short, with 13 bases between. Germline CDR1 and CDR2: SGHAT and FQNNGV. The CDR3 loop spans 15 amino acids. The CDR3 reads CASSLTDSSNYGYTF. CDR3 nucleotides: TGTGCCAGCAGCCTAACCGACAGCTCTAACTATGGCTACACCTTC.

The chain carries TRBV29-1 and TRBJ2-1; tentative D call: TRBD2 (6 bases). Germline CDR1 is SQVTM and CDR2 is ANQGSEA. V gave up 4 bases and J gave up 1 base, with 20 bases separating them. The CDR3 has 17 residues. The CDR3 DNA follows: TGCAGCGTTGCAGTGTTCGGGGGAGGCAGTTCCTACAATGAGCAGTTCTTC. It codes for CSVAVFGGGSSYNEQFF.

In its sample, this clone was seen a few times. This chain joins TRBV6-5 and TRBJ2-7, with D uncertain. Germline V gene data show CDR1 as MNHEY and CDR2 as SVGAGI. CDR3 length equals 14 residues. V shed 6 bases and J shed 2 bases, with 14 bases lying between them. The CDR3 DNA follows: TGTGCCAGCAGACCCGGGTCCCTCCCCTACGAGCAGTACTTC. Its protein product is CASRPGSLPYEQYF.